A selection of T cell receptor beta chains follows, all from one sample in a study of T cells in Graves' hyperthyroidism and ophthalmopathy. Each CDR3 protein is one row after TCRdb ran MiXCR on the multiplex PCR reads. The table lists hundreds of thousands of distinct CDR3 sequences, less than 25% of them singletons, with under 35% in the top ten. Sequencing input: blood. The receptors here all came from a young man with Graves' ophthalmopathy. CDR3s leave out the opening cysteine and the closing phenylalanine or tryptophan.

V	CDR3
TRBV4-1	ASSQSRGPGANVLT
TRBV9	ASSVEVGGGNQPQH
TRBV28	ASSSGQQGETQY
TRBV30	AWSGVPSWGNEQF
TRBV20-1	SAPAGVNNSPLH
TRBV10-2	ASSGSGHEQY
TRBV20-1	SARDPGGFNQPQH
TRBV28	ASSLAGIGRNEQF
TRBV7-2	ASSSRTDSGEQF
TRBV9	ASSVDHPGYEQY